The sample holds a few counts of the clone carrying this T cell receptor (beta chain). Its target is not known. This entry belongs to a study of blood T cells in healthy people across ages. Study-wide points: Reliance upon unsorted PBMCs precluded definitive naive versus antigen-experienced comparison. More naive CD4+ cells and higher diversity were found in long-lived than in aged donors.

V was pared by 3 bases and J by 5 bases, with 19 bases between. Germline V gene sequence: CDR1 DFQATT, CDR2 SNEGSKA (reference sequence). The CDR3 has 15 amino acids. Through a sample-barcoded 5' primer and a J-beta primer mix, a second PCR was run for about 6 to 11 cycles. Each cDNA molecule carried a tag from a template-switch adaptor that contained 12 random nucleotides. TCRdb ran MiXCR on the 5' RACE reads and lists one entry per CDR3 protein. The data hold over 950,000 distinct CDR3 sequences, with 35% to 45% observed a single time. The clonotype originates from a man younger than 30 in good health. The chain recombines TRBV20-1 with TRBJ2-5, with D possibly TRBD2 on 5 matching bases. The sequenced sample was blood. The CDR3 nucleotides are TGCAGTGCTAGGACCGCCTACAGAACGGGGGAGACCCAGTACTTC. It translates to CSARTAYRTGETQYF.